One and the same sample provided the 3 T cell receptor beta chains below, sequenced in a study of blood T cell repertoires in COVID-19. The repertoire was sequenced with immunoSEQ multiplex PCR; TCRdb's copy has only in-frame clones and lacks some. The table shows 120,000 to 150,000 clones, with around 84% occurring only once. Sequenced: peripheral blood. All receptors come from a human donor in a cohort sampled during active COVID-19.

The CDR3 reads CASSSKLPGQGRGEAFF. CDR3 nucleotides: TGTGCCAGCAGCTCTAAGCTACCGGGACAGGGGAGAGGTGAAGCTTTCTTT. The chain employs TRBV7-2 and TRBJ1-1; 10 bases agree with TRBD1. Germline values: CDR1 SGHTA, CDR2 FQGNSA. The junction had 15 bases not matched to a gene; V was cut back by 4 bases and J by 7 bases. This CDR3 spans 17 amino acids.

The CDR3 bases are TGTGCCAGCAGCTTAGATATTAGCGGGGGGTCATACGAGCAGTACTTC. Encoded protein: CASSLDISGGSYEQYF. V gene TRBV7-2 combines with J gene TRBJ2-7; 10 nucleotides align to TRBD2. Germline-derived CDR1 and CDR2 are SGHTA and FQGNSA. With 1 base clipped from V and 4 bases from J, the junction kept 7 bases outside the gene matches. This CDR3 is 16 amino acids long. The full variable domain, its missing parts supplied by reference TRBV7-2 and TRBJ2-7, is GAGVSQSPSNKVTEKGKDVELRCDPISGHTALYWYRQSLGQGLEFLIYFQGNSAPDKSGLPSDRFSAERTGGSVSTLTIQRTQQEDSAVYLCASSLDISGGSYEQYFGPGTRLTVT.

The chain links TRBV6-5 to TRBJ1-1; D is uncertain. This CDR3 has 12 residues. V gave up 8 bases and J gave up 1 base, with 8 bases separating them. Germline assignment: CDR1 MNHEY and CDR2 SVGAGI. CDR3 sequence: CASFGENTEAFF. The CDR3 nucleotides are TGTGCCAGCTTCGGGGAGAACACTGAAGCTTTCTTT.